Below, 25 T cell receptor beta chains from the same sample are listed, as sequenced in a study of CD8+CD57+ T cells in acquired aplastic anemia (dated by TCRdb to the late 2010s). The patients picked for sequencing were ones in whom flow cytometry had shown an expansion of CD8+CD57+ cells. Sequencer: Illumina HiSeq 2000. Profiling of TCR beta VDJ combinations and CDR3 sequences used genomic DNA as the template. The raw public reads went through TCRdb reprocessing: fastp at Q25, MiXCR clone calling, in-frame beta chains kept. Rows with one shared CDR3 protein collapse into an entry with the most common genes and DNA. The sample includes about 160,000 distinct CDR3 sequences, with roughly 43% observed a single time. The top ten clonotypes cover approximately 3% of the sample. Sequencing input: sorted CD4+, CD8+, or CD8+CD57+ T cells (not recorded which) from PBMCs. The source is a human donor with aplastic anemia.

This clonotype was detected once. V is TRBV15 and J is TRBJ2-7; D might be TRBD2 (5 bases). Germline values: CDR1 LNHNV, CDR2 YYDKDF (reference sequence). With 5 bases removed from V and 3 bases from J, the gap between germline ends came to 8 bases. This CDR3 contains 12 residues. The CDR3 DNA follows: TGTGCCACCAGCGTCGGGAACTACGAGCAGTACTTC. This gives the protein CATSVGNYEQYF. Full variable domain (missing parts from reference TRBV15 and TRBJ2-7): DAMVIQNPRYQVTQFGKPVTLSCSQTLNHNVMYWYQQKSSQAPKLLFHYYDKDFNNEADTPDNFQSRRPNTSFCFLDIRSPGLGDTAMYLCATSVGNYEQYFGPGTRLTVT.

The V gene is TRBV19, the J gene TRBJ2-7; TRBD1 agrees at 8 bases. With 5 bases clipped from V and 4 bases from J, the junction kept 4 bases outside the gene matches. The CDR3 runs to 13 residues. CDR1 is LNHDA and CDR2 is SQIVND in the germline V gene (reference sequence). In DNA, the CDR3 is TGTGCCAGTAGTTTACAGGGGGGATACGAGCAGTACTTC. It encodes CASSLQGGYEQYF.

CDR3 DNA: TGTGCCTGGGGCACCCTTCTGGCGCCGACGTACACAGATACGCAGTATTTT. Its protein is CAWGTLLAPTYTDTQYF. V and J are TRBV30 and TRBJ2-3; no firm D call. The CDR3 has 17 amino acids. Germline loops: CDR1 GTSNPN, CDR2 SVGIG (reference sequence). Trimming left V 5 bases short and J 2 bases short, with 23 bases between.

For this clonotype: Mismatch with germline at one junction end may stem from a read error. This chain uses TRBV10-1 with TRBJ2-3; D gene uncertain. The germline CDR1 and CDR2 sequences are WNHNN and SYGVQD (reference sequence). The CDR3 length is 14 residues. The DNA for the CDR3 is TGCGCCAGCAGTGTCATCGGGCGCTCAGATTCGCAGTATTTT. It specifies CASSVIGRSDSQYF.

This clonotype appeared once. The junction differs from germline at one of its ends, possibly a read error. The rearrangement joins TRBV5-6 to TRBJ1-2, with TRBD1 as a possible D gene (5 bases). The germline V gene has CDR1 SGHDT and CDR2 YYEEEE. CDR3 length: 13 amino acids. CDR3 in amino acids: CAGSRDGNYGYTF. The CDR3 DNA reads as TGTGCCGGCAGTCGGGACGGGAACTATGGCTACACCTTC.

This clonotype appeared many times. The chain couples TRBV5-1 to TRBJ2-1; D not certain. Trimming pared 0 bases from V and 5 bases from J, leaving 6 bases between. Germline-derived CDR1 and CDR2 are SGHRS and YFSETQ. The CDR3 consists of 13 residues. The CDR3 loop is CASSLGSNNEQFF. The CDR3 region has the DNA TGCGCCAGCAGCTTGGGTAGCAACAATGAGCAGTTCTTC. Looking up the rest from reference TRBV5-1 and TRBJ2-1 gives the full variable domain: KAGVTQTPRYLIKTRGQQVTLSCSPISGHRSVSWYQQTPGQGLQFLFEYFSETQRNKGNFPGRFSGRQFSNSRSEMNVSTLELGDSALYLCASSLGSNNEQFFGPGTRLTVL.

The chain is built from TRBV10-2 and TRBJ1-6; no clear D gene. The germline V gene encodes CDR1 WSHSY and CDR2 SAAADI. This CDR3 has 15 amino acids. V gave up 0 bases and J gave up 6 bases, with 9 bases separating them. DNA for the CDR3: TGCGCCAGCAGTGAGTCCGGGAGCCCTAATTCACCCCTCCACTTT. Its translation: CASSESGSPNSPLHF.

The chain combines TRBV15 with TRBJ2-1; tentatively, D is TRBD2 (6 bases). CDR1 LNHNV and CDR2 YYDKDF come from the germline V gene (reference sequence). The CDR3 spans 15 residues. Trimming pared 0 bases from V and 7 bases from J, leaving 13 bases between. The chain's CDR3 is CATSRDWGGANEQFF. The CDR3 DNA reads TGTGCCACCAGCAGAGATTGGGGCGGGGCGAATGAGCAGTTCTTC.

This clonotype has only a few counts. The chain uses TRBV28 and TRBJ1-1; no reliable D call. V lost 3 bases to trimming and J lost 7 bases, with 12 bases between them. The CDR3 covers 13 residues. Germline assignment: CDR1 MDHEN and CDR2 SYDVKM. The CDR3 spells CASSFEAAIEAFF. CDR3 in DNA: TGTGCCAGCAGTTTTGAGGCAGCAATTGAAGCTTTCTTT.

This clonotype was picked up a small number of times. The J gene is TRBJ2-6, the V gene TRBV19; D remains unclear. Germline V gives CDR1 LNHDA, CDR2 SQIVND (reference sequence). Trimming shortened V by 7 bases and J by 6 bases, and 7 bases separated the two germline ends. This CDR3 has 12 residues. The DNA for the CDR3 is TGTGCCAGTACCCCGACGGCCAACGTCCTGACTTTC. This encodes CASTPTANVLTF.

The V call is TRBV10-3, the J call TRBJ1-6, with D hard to call. The CDR3 has 15 amino acids. In germline, CDR1 is ENHRY, CDR2 SYGVKD. V gave up 3 bases and J gave up 0 bases, with 6 bases separating them. This CDR3 is CAISDASSYNSPLHF. The CDR3 DNA is TGTGCCATCAGTGATGCGAGCTCCTATAATTCACCCCTCCACTTT.

The genes are TRBV20-1 and TRBJ2-7; the match to TRBD1 covers 8 bases. V trimming: 5 bases; J trimming: 1 base; junction bases outside the gene matches: 4. In germline, CDR1 is DFQATT, CDR2 SNEGSKA (reference sequence). The CDR3 is 13 residues long. In DNA form, the CDR3 reads TGCAGTGCTCGTGGACAGGGTTCCTACGAGCAGTACTTC. Amino acids: CSARGQGSYEQYF.

This clonotype was seen only once. The chain couples TRBV7-9 to TRBJ2-7; the D gene could be TRBD1 or TRBD2 (5 bases each). Trimming removed 1 base from V and 4 bases from J, with 14 bases in between. Germline CDR1 is SEHNR and CDR2 is FQNEAQ (reference sequence). The CDR3 extends over 15 amino acids. The CDR3 bases are TGTGCCAGCAGCTTAGGGCTGGCAGGGACGTACGAGCAGTACTTC. Translated: CASSLGLAGTYEQYF.

Points on this clonotype: Given a much more abundant clone one base away, this may be a read error. The chain links TRBV5-1 to TRBJ1-2; no clear D gene. CDR3 size: 15 residues. Germline assignment: CDR1 SGHRS and CDR2 YFSETQ. Trimming took off 6 bases at V and 8 bases at J, with 23 bases between the two ends. The chain's CDR3 is CASINEEAPGRGYTF. CDR3 DNA: TGCGCCAGCATAAATGAGGAGGCGCCGGGGAGAGGCTACACCTTC.

In this sample, this clonotype turned up a few times. The J gene is TRBJ1-1, the V gene TRBV2, with TRBD1 matching over 9 bases. The CDR3 extends over 15 amino acids. Germline CDR1 is SNHLY and CDR2 is FYNNEI. V lost 9 bases, J lost 5 bases, and 13 bases stayed unmatched. The CDR3 bases are TGTGCCAGGGAGAGTTACGGACAGGGGAGGACTGAAGCTTTCTTT. Its translation is CARESYGQGRTEAFF.

The chain carries TRBV2 and TRBJ2-3; 8 nucleotides match TRBD1. The J segment lost 1 base and the V segment lost 6 bases, leaving 6 bases of the junction unmatched. Germline assignment: CDR1 SNHLY and CDR2 FYNNEI. The CDR3 is 15 residues long. The CDR3 here is CASSSGTGGTDTQYF. The CDR3 coding sequence is TGTGCCAGCAGCTCTGGGACAGGTGGCACAGATACGCAGTATTTT.

Regarding this clonotype: The conserved closing phenylalanine or tryptophan is absent in this CDR3, likely reflecting a read error. The CDR3 DNA follows: TGTGCCAGCAGCGCCCTGACAGGGGCTCAGGGCTACACCCTC. Amino acid sequence: CASSALTGAQGYTL. The V gene is TRBV5-5, the J gene TRBJ1-2; 8 nucleotides match TRBD1. The V gene's germline CDR1 is SGHKS and CDR2 YYEKEE (reference sequence). The CDR3 covers 14 residues. After removal of 4 bases from V and 8 bases from J, the junction contained 10 bases not matched to a gene.

V is TRBV7-9 and J is TRBJ2-1; D may correspond to TRBD1 or TRBD2 (5 bases each). Germline CDR1 is SEHNR and CDR2 is FQNEAQ (reference sequence). V was shortened by 3 bases and J by 5 bases, with 8 bases between the two germline ends. The CDR3 spans 13 residues. The chain's CDR3 is CASSLTADNEQFF. CDR3 nucleotides: TGTGCCAGCAGCTTGACAGCGGACAATGAGCAGTTCTTC. Full variable domain (outside the CDR3, taken from reference TRBV7-9 and TRBJ2-1): DTGVSQNPRHKITKRGQNVTFRCDPISEHNRLYWYRQTLGQGPEFLTYFQNEAQLEKSRLLSDRFSAERPKGSFSTLEIQRTEQGDSAMYLCASSLTADNEQFFGPGTRLTVL.

The chain uses TRBV14 and TRBJ2-7; 11 nucleotides align to TRBD2. Unmatched junction bases numbered 5, after V lost 4 bases and J lost 6 bases. The CDR3 consists of 14 residues. The V gene's germline CDR1 is SGHDN and CDR2 FVKESK. CDR3 sequence reads: CASSRRLAGIEQYF. The CDR3 coding sequence is TGTGCCAGCAGCCGACGACTAGCGGGAATCGAGCAGTACTTC.

This clonotype occurred many times. The chain combines TRBV11-2 with TRBJ2-1; 8 bases are a match to TRBD2. Germline-derived CDR1 and CDR2 are SGHAT and FQNNGV. Losses at the gene ends were 5 bases for V and 2 bases for J; bases not matched to a gene: 8. The CDR3 spans 16 residues. CDR3 coding DNA: TGTGCCAGCAGCCCAAAAAGCGGGAGCACCTACAATGAGCAGTTCTTC. It encodes CASSPKSGSTYNEQFF.

This clonotype was seen many times. One junction end does not reproduce the germline sequence, and a read error may be involved. The J gene is TRBJ2-3, the V gene TRBV20-1; 8 nucleotides agree with TRBD2. This CDR3 is 12 amino acids long. In germline, CDR1 is DFQATT, CDR2 SNEGSKA (reference sequence). The CDR3 spells CSAHGNAGGGGF. CDR3 in DNA: TGCAGTGCCCATGGGAACGCGGGAGGAGGCGGTTTT.

The rearrangement links TRBV7-6 to TRBJ2-7; TRBD2 is a possible D gene (6 bases). Deletions cut 4 bases from V and 3 bases from J, with 13 bases between. CDR1 is SGHVS, CDR2 FNYEAQ, per germline. This CDR3 contains 14 residues. CDR3 nucleotide sequence: TGTGCCAGCAGCTCGGCGGGACGCAACTACGAGCAGTACTTC. It codes for CASSSAGRNYEQYF.

By sample share, this clonotype is medium-sized. The chain is built from TRBV2 and TRBJ2-7, with D unresolved. The CDR3 runs to 12 residues. With 5 bases removed from V and 4 bases from J, the gap between germline ends came to 9 bases. Germline V lookup: CDR1 SNHLY, CDR2 FYNNEI. DNA of the CDR3: TGTGCCAGCAGTCCCGGGCTATACGAGCAGTACTTC. Translating it yields CASSPGLYEQYF. The variable domain in full, with the rest retrieved from reference TRBV2 and TRBJ2-7, is EPEVTQTPSHQVTQMGQEVILRCVPISNHLYFYWYRQILGQKVEFLVSFYNNEISEKSEIFDDQFSVERPDGSNFTLKIRSTKLEDSAMYFCASSPGLYEQYFGPGTRLTVT.

The chain recombines TRBV3-1 with TRBJ2-1, with D possibly TRBD1 on 6 matching bases. The V end was cut by 1 base, the J end by 0 bases, with 10 bases between. Germline CDR1 LGHDT, CDR2 YNNKEL (reference sequence). There are 16 residues in the CDR3. This chain's CDR3 is CASSQVVQGSYNEQFF. In DNA form, the CDR3 reads TGTGCCAGCAGCCAAGTGGTACAGGGCTCCTACAATGAGCAGTTCTTC.

The gene calls are TRBV2 and TRBJ1-2; no clear D gene. This CDR3 region has 12 residues. V was pared by 4 bases and J by 4 bases, with 7 bases between. Germline values: CDR1 SNHLY, CDR2 FYNNEI. Here the CDR3 DNA reads TGTGCCAGCAGTGTCCAGGCCTATGGCTACACCTTC. Its protein is CASSVQAYGYTF. The full variable domain, rest sourced from reference TRBV2 and TRBJ1-2, is EPEVTQTPSHQVTQMGQEVILRCVPISNHLYFYWYRQILGQKVEFLVSFYNNEISEKSEIFDDQFSVERPDGSNFTLKIRSTKLEDSAMYFCASSVQAYGYTFGSGTRLTVV.